These 24 T cell receptor beta chains originate from one sample sequenced in a study of cytomegalovirus exposure and HLA in healthy donors. Use of 60 Vbeta and 13 Jbeta primers characterized the PCR. The protocol was immunoSEQ multiplex PCR, while the TCRdb copy is restricted to in-frame clones and leaves out a portion. The repertoire holds some 130,000 clones, with 70% to 80% as singletons. The specimen sequenced was PBMCs. The source of these receptors is a female donor in good health and CMV-seronegative.

The chain combines TRBV5-4 with TRBJ1-1; D gene unclear. This CDR3 is built from 15 residues. Trimming removed 1 base from V and 4 bases from J, with 14 bases in between. CDR1 is SGHNT and CDR2 is YYREEE in the germline V gene (reference sequence). The CDR3 loop is CASSLKTDLTTEAFF. CDR3 coding DNA: TGTGCCAGCAGCTTGAAAACTGACTTGACCACTGAAGCTTTCTTT.

The genes are TRBV5-8 and TRBJ2-1, with 12 bases fitting TRBD2. The germline V gene encodes CDR1 SGHTS and CDR2 YDEGEE. J was trimmed by 8 bases and V by 0 bases; bases with no gene match: 6. CDR3 size: 16 residues. The CDR3: CASSLGLAGAGHEQFF. CDR3 bases: TGTGCCAGCAGCTTGGGACTAGCGGGAGCGGGGCATGAGCAGTTCTTC.

As concerns this clone: Other DNA sequences from this sample encode an identical CDR3 as well. The V call is TRBV18, the J call TRBJ1-1, with a weak D call TRBD1 (5 bases). Trimming stripped 3 bases from V and 1 base from J, with 9 bases between. Germline lookup yields CDR1 KGHSH and CDR2 LQKENI. There are 14 residues in the CDR3. The CDR3 nucleotides read TGTGCCAGCTCACCGAGACAGACGAACACTGAAGCTTTCTTT. The encoded protein is CASSPRQTNTEAFF.

The V and J genes are TRBV10-3 and TRBJ1-4, with 8 bases aligning to TRBD1. CDR3 length: 13 amino acids. Germline V lookup: CDR1 ENHRY, CDR2 SYGVKD. Trimming cost V 11 bases and J 8 bases; bases outside gene matches: 10. The CDR3 DNA is TGTGCCGTCGAGGACAGGGTGGCCGAAAAACTGTTTTTT. It specifies CAVEDRVAEKLFF.

The chain uses TRBV28 and TRBJ2-3; D might be TRBD2 (5 bases). The CDR3 is made up of 15 amino acids. CDR1 is MDHEN and CDR2 is SYDVKM in the germline V gene. The V gene lost 4 bases and the J gene lost 2 bases, with 13 bases spanning the gap. The CDR3 is CASSSPGSNTDTQYF. CDR3 bases: TGTGCCAGCAGTTCCCCGGGGTCAAACACAGATACGCAGTATTTT.

The V and J genes are TRBV19 and TRBJ1-2, with TRBD1 identical over 8 bases. The CDR3 is 13 residues long. CDR1 LNHDA and CDR2 SQIVND come from the germline V gene (reference sequence). Trimming cost V 5 bases and J 8 bases; bases outside gene matches: 7. DNA of the CDR3: TGTGCCAGTAGTCGGCAGGGGGCACGCGGCTACACCTTC. Translation: CASSRQGARGYTF.

The chain carries TRBV7-9 and TRBJ2-7; 11 nucleotides align to TRBD1. The germline CDR1 and CDR2 sequences are SEHNR and FQNEAQ (reference sequence). CDR3 length: 16 amino acids. Unmatched junction bases numbered 7, after V lost 5 bases and J lost 1 base. The CDR3 region has the DNA TGTGCCAGCAGCCCGATGGACAGGGGGCTTTCCTACGAGCAGTACTTC. Translated: CASSPMDRGLSYEQYF.

The chain combines TRBV7-9 with TRBJ2-3; D perhaps matches TRBD1 (7 bases). V lost 6 bases, J lost 10 bases, and 17 bases lay in between. There are 13 residues in the CDR3. CDR1 and CDR2 from the germline V gene are SEHNR and FQNEAQ (reference sequence). The CDR3 nucleotides read TGTGCCAGCAGGCTTGGGGCCAGGGGGGCGCAGTATTTT. Translated, it gives CASRLGARGAQYF.

The chain recombines TRBV7-9 with TRBJ2-5; possibly TRBD2 for D (6 bases). The CDR3 runs 19 residues. In germline, CDR1 is SEHNR, CDR2 FQNEAQ (reference sequence). V lost 4 bases to trimming and J lost 2 bases, with 26 bases between them. CDR3 loop: CASSSLFYREIEGQETQYF. CDR3 DNA sequence: TGTGCCAGCAGCTCCCTATTCTATCGGGAGATAGAGGGGCAAGAGACCCAGTACTTC.

The chain recombines TRBV5-5 with TRBJ1-2; D gene uncertain. Per germline, CDR1 SGHKS and CDR2 YYEKEE (reference sequence). The V gene lost 2 bases and the J gene lost 8 bases, with 13 bases spanning the gap. The CDR3 is 13 residues long. CDR3 DNA: TGTGCCAGCAGCTTTCGAGGAGGGAGAGGCTACACCTTC. Protein: CASSFRGGRGYTF.

This clone was seen more than once but under ten times. This chain links TRBV4-2 with TRBJ1-1; D remains unclear. The CDR3 runs to 14 residues. Trimming removed 0 bases from V and 4 bases from J, with 9 bases in between. Per the germline V gene, CDR1 is LGHNA and CDR2 is YNFKEQ. CDR3 in amino acids: CASSQERAGTEAFF. CDR3 DNA: TGTGCCAGCAGCCAAGAGAGGGCGGGCACTGAAGCTTTCTTT.

The chain links TRBV6-1 to TRBJ1-5, with 10 bases identical to TRBD1. The CDR3 extends over 14 amino acids. CDR1 and CDR2 (germline): MNHNS, SASEGT. Trimming took 9 bases from V and 2 from J; bases not matched to a gene: 4. CDR3 coding DNA: TGTGCCAGTAGCGGGACAGGGGGCAATCAGCCCCAGCATTTT. Translation: CASSGTGGNQPQHF.

The rearrangement joins TRBV7-3 to TRBJ2-1; 8 positions agree with TRBD1. CDR3 size: 13 residues. Looked up from germline, CDR1 is SGHTA and CDR2 is FQGTGA. The V gene end was trimmed by 4 bases and the J gene end by 8 bases; junction bases not matched to a gene: 4. CDR3 sequence reads: CASSSTGVDEQFF. For the CDR3, the DNA is TGTGCCAGCAGCTCGACAGGGGTCGATGAGCAGTTCTTC.

The gene calls are TRBV6-1 and TRBJ1-6; 8 bases fit TRBD1. CDR1 and CDR2 from the germline V gene are MNHNS and SASEGT. This CDR3 is 15 amino acids long. V lost 1 base, J lost 13 bases, and 9 bases stayed unmatched. For the CDR3, the DNA is TGTGCCAGCAGTGAAGAGTTGGCAGGGGGCTTCCCCCTCCACTTT. It translates to CASSEELAGGFPLHF.

The rearrangement uses TRBV29-1 and TRBJ2-5; possible D gene TRBD1, 6 bases. This CDR3 contains 12 residues. With 5 bases removed from V and 5 bases from J, the gap between germline ends came to 12 bases. The germline CDR1 and CDR2 sequences are SQVTM and ANQGSEA. CDR3: CSVTGMEETQYF. DNA for the CDR3: TGCAGCGTTACAGGGATGGAGGAGACCCAGTACTTC. The whole variable domain, remainder taken from reference TRBV29-1 and TRBJ2-5, is SAVISQKPSRDICQRGTSLTIQCQVDSQVTMMFWYRQQPGQSLTLIATANQGSEATYESGFVIDKFPISRPNLTFSTLTVSNMSPEDSSIYLCSVTGMEETQYFGPGTRLLVL.

CDR3 in DNA: TGTGCCAGCAGCAAAAACAGGGCCCTCGAGCAGTACTTC. Its translation is CASSKNRALEQYF. This chain joins TRBV21-1 and TRBJ2-7; the tabulated D call, TRBD1, remains unverified against the DNA. TRBV21-1 is flagged as a pseudogene. The CDR3 sequence is 13 residues long.

The chain uses TRBV28 and TRBJ1-1, with D uncertain. Trimming left V 6 bases short and J 1 base short, with 6 bases between. Germline CDR1 MDHEN, CDR2 SYDVKM. This CDR3 has 12 amino acids. CDR3 protein: CASRLKNTEAFF. CDR3 in DNA: TGTGCCAGCAGGCTAAAGAACACTGAAGCTTTCTTT.

This clone was recorded only once. As DNA, the CDR3 is TGTGCCAGCAGCCCCGCCCCGACAGTCAACTATGGCTACACCTTC. Translated: CASSPAPTVNYGYTF. The rearrangement uses TRBV7-2 and TRBJ1-2; maybe TRBD1 (5 bases). This CDR3 region has 15 residues. V gave up 5 bases and J gave up 2 bases, with 15 bases separating them. Germline V CDR1 and CDR2: SGHTA, FQGNSA.

The V call is TRBV29-1, the J call TRBJ1-1; 7 positions agree with TRBD1. Trimming took 3 bases from V and 0 from J; bases not matched to a gene: 1. The CDR3 runs to 13 residues. From germline, CDR1 is SQVTM and CDR2 ANQGSEA. In DNA, the CDR3 is TGCAGCGTTGAGGGGACAGTGAACACTGAAGCTTTCTTT. It is translated as CSVEGTVNTEAFF.

This clone has a single count. The chain recombines TRBV5-8 with TRBJ1-4; 7 positions agree with TRBD1. V dropped 4 bases and J dropped 4; count of bases not matched to a gene: 4. Germline lookup yields CDR1 SGHTS and CDR2 YDEGEE. This CDR3 region has 14 residues. CDR3 in amino acids: CASSLRDSNEKLFF. The CDR3 DNA follows: TGTGCCAGCAGCCTCCGGGACAGTAATGAAAAACTGTTTTTT.

The genes are TRBV9 and TRBJ1-1; unclear D gene. The CDR3 covers 15 residues. V was shortened by 0 bases and J by 1 base, with 10 bases between the two germline ends. The germline V gene has CDR1 SGDLS and CDR2 YYNGEE. The CDR3 spells CASSVVGLGNTEAFF. The CDR3 DNA is TGTGCCAGCAGCGTAGTAGGACTCGGGAACACTGAAGCTTTCTTT.

Relative to its sample, this clone is medium-sized. The gene calls are TRBV10-1 and TRBJ2-1; 10 bases agree with TRBD2. The CDR3 has 14 residues. Unmatched junction bases numbered 8, after V lost 4 bases and J lost 11 bases. CDR1 and CDR2 from the germline V gene are WNHNN and SYGVQD (reference sequence). CDR3 region: CASSGRTSGNKQFF. For the CDR3, the DNA is TGCGCCAGCAGTGGTAGGACTAGCGGCAACAAGCAGTTCTTC.

The V gene is TRBV7-2, the J gene TRBJ1-3; D is uncertain. Germline V gene sequence: CDR1 SGHTA, CDR2 FQGNSA. This CDR3 is built from 13 residues. Trimming left V 7 bases short and J 4 bases short, with 11 bases between. CDR3 nucleotide sequence: TGTGCCAGCAACTCTCCACCCGGAAACACCATATATTTT. This gives the protein CASNSPPGNTIYF.

The J gene is TRBJ1-5, the V gene TRBV7-2, with TRBD1 identical over 11 bases. The junction had 6 bases not matched to a gene; V was cut back by 1 base and J by 7 bases. The CDR3 consists of 16 residues. Germline CDR1 reads SGHTA; CDR2 reads FQGNSA. In DNA, the CDR3 is TGTGCCAGCAGCTTAGTAGGGACAGGGGGGTCACAGCCCCAGCATTTT. Residues: CASSLVGTGGSQPQHF.